This T cell receptor beta chain was captured by sequencing in a study of blood T cell repertoires in COVID-19. As processed by the authors: Cell counts per sample came from amplifying reference gene primers. Assay used: immunoSEQ multiplex PCR; TCRdb lists only in-frame clones, some missing. V, J and clone size are those of that table, while D and trimming were read from the DNA. The sample lists about 270,000 clones; 91% were seen once. From germline, CDR1 is SGHDN and CDR2 FVKESK. This CDR3 spans 14 amino acids. Trimming pared 3 bases from V and 5 bases from J, leaving 13 bases between. The source is a man between 40 and 49 years old who had been exposed to COVID-19. Sequenced material: PBMCs or T cells enriched from blood (not recorded which). The V call is TRBV14, the J call TRBJ1-1; D gene uncertain. The CDR3: CASSQDPTGTEAFF. The CDR3 DNA reads as TGTGCCAGCAGCCAGGACCCAACGGGAACTGAAGCTTTCTTT.